This TCR beta chain was sequenced during a study of CD8+CD57+ T cells in acquired aplastic anemia. Patients picked for sequencing had shown CD8+CD57+ cell expansion detected by flow cytometry. Each patient carried a diagnosis of severe acquired aplastic anemia. Profiling of TCR beta VDJ combinations and CDR3 sequences used genomic DNA as template. TCRdb used MiXCR to reprocess the reads, holding one entry per CDR3 protein. This table has hundreds of thousands of distinct CDR3 sequences, more than 25% appearing once. CDR3 length: 15 residues. Germline assignment: CDR1 SNHLY and CDR2 FYNNEI. The V gene lost 6 bases and the J gene lost 2 bases, with 14 bases spanning the gap.

The receptor was derived from a human donor with aplastic anemia. The chain employs TRBV2 and TRBJ1-5; weak D call: TRBD1 (5 bases). Sequences were obtained from sorted CD4+, CD8+, or CD8+CD57+ T cells (not recorded which) from PBMCs. The CDR3 region is CASRRGGSGNQPQHF. The CDR3, as DNA: TGTGCCAGCAGGCGGGGGGGGTCAGGCAATCAGCCCCAGCATTTT.